This entry describes one TCR beta chain. Its specific antigen is unknown. No much larger clone is present one base from it, and per-base qualities are unavailable. What this sample's time point label stands for: baseline before first vaccination. The vaccinee samples were drawn from two UK trials, COV001 and COV002, one of which was a single-blind randomized controlled phase 2/3 trial testing AZD1222 (ChAdOx1 nCoV-19) in healthy adults. For TCRbeta chain sequencing, PBMC samples from trial participants were taken at day 0 and at day 28 after the second dose. The CDR3 regions of human TCRbeta chains were subjected to immunosequencing. The original pipeline was this. Repertoire TCRs were checked for matches against a reference library of SARS-CoV-2-specific TCRs that had been generated using the MIRA antigen-specificity platform. Breadth was defined as the fraction of unique TCRs that were SARS-CoV-2-associated, and depth was defined as the fraction of total T cells that were SARS-CoV-2-associated. Each spike-specific TCR was assigned to its reactive spike region and to a CD4 or CD8 class using the MIRA data. Log10-transformed breadth and depth values were compared by one-way ANOVA with Sidak's multiple comparisons tests. As stored in TCRdb, this immuneACCESS dataset retains in-frame rearrangements with V and J assigned. A fraction of the clones does not appear; measured against another copy, unresolved V genes explain less than half of the discrepancy, and the remainder lacks a known reason. From that table come the V and J calls and clone size; the DNA was used to work out D and trimming. The sample includes approximately 110,000 clones, with around 87% observed a single time. The top ten constitute roughly 1.3% of the sample.

The data stem from a study of T cell responses to AZD1222 COVID-19 vaccine (dated by TCRdb to 2020 to 2023). Some background on the complete study: Because spike-specific TCR depth and breadth did not differ between the two schedules, AZD1222 recipients who got a second dose at roughly 4 weeks were pooled with those who got a second dose at roughly 12 weeks. A total of 233 trial participants underwent TCR sequencing, of whom about 210 received two doses of AZD1222 and some 26 received two doses of the MenACWY control vaccine. Trial participants were enrolled by age into 18-55, 56-69 and 70-plus year subgroups, with 148, 28 and 57 TCR-sequenced participants respectively.

What the authors observed across the whole study: The 56-69-year group was small, and its depth increase did not reach significance, likely because of low power. Vaccine-associated CD4 TCRs spanned the whole spike protein, with dominant responses in regions 160-218 and 743-854. Conclusions about previously exposed vaccinees are limited, since just five to seven AZD1222 recipients were seropositive for SARS-CoV-2 at baseline. Participants were mostly white British, with more females than males. The authors suggested clonal diversity may have been underestimated. After two AZD1222 doses, spike-specific TCR breadth and depth were significantly higher than at day 0 and than in MenACWY recipients. Because no day 14 peak-response samples were available, repertoires were characterized only after the peak T cell response. Reportedly, close to half of the unique spike-specific TCRs recognized epitopes lying outside the regions that are mutated in the B.1.351 and B.1.1.7 variants.

Trimming accounts for 2 bases at V and 4 bases at J, while the number of junction bases matched to no gene is 14. Taken from cysteine to phenylalanine, the CDR3 has 19 residues. The kept DNA is CDR3 alone, 57 bases in frame from the first base. CDR1 and CDR2 are drawn from the germline V gene: MGHRA, YSYEKL. The sample was peripheral blood, taken on day 0 of AZD1222 vaccination. The TCR comes from an adult in good health. This chain is built from TRBV4-1 and TRBJ1-2; 12 central bases correspond to TRBD1. The CDR3: CASSQFNQRDRGHAYGYTF. The sequence in DNA is TGCGCCAGCAGCCAATTCAATCAACGGGACAGGGGGCATGCCTATGGCTACACCTTC.